A single sample is the source of the 27 T cell receptor beta chains below, sequenced in a study of blood T cell repertoires in COVID-19. Sequencing was performed with immunoSEQ multiplex PCR; in TCRdb, only in-frame clones are kept and a portion is missing. The sample gives around 310,000 clones, around 92% of which show up once; just under 9.5% is in the top ten. Sequenced material: PBMCs or T cells enriched from blood (not recorded which). These receptors were taken from a woman aged 30 to 39 who had recovered from COVID-19.

CDR3 in amino acids: CASSGRHRTGEPYGYTF. Here the CDR3 DNA reads TGTGCCAGCAGCGGTAGACACCGGACAGGGGAACCCTATGGCTACACCTTC. V gene TRBV5-5 combines with J gene TRBJ1-2, with 9 bases that match TRBD1. This CDR3 is 17 amino acids long. The germline gives CDR1 SGHKS, CDR2 YYEKEE (reference sequence). The V and J ends lost 4 bases and 4 bases, in that order; junction bases with no gene match: 14.

This clone was found once. V and J are TRBV5-6 and TRBJ2-7; 7 bases line up with TRBD2. This CDR3 has 15 residues. The trim removed 3 bases at V and 0 bases at J, leaving 6 bases unmatched. Looked up from germline, CDR1 is SGHDT and CDR2 is YYEEEE. CDR3 in DNA: TGTGCCAGCAGCTGGGGACTAACGAGCTCCTACGAGCAGTACTTC. Protein sequence: CASSWGLTSSYEQYF.

This chain joins TRBV6-4 and TRBJ2-1, with TRBD2 matching over 8 bases. CDR1 is MRHNA, CDR2 SNTAGT, per germline. V lost 6 bases, J lost 3 bases, and 7 bases stayed unmatched. The CDR3 is 15 residues long. CDR3: CASRLLAVIYNEQFF. CDR3 DNA: TGTGCCAGCAGGTTACTAGCGGTAATCTACAATGAGCAGTTCTTC.

As regards this clone: Compared with germline, one end of the junction differs, possibly owing to a read error. This chain's CDR3 is CASRPQGTTPIAF. DNA for the CDR3: TGTGCCAGCAGGCCCCAGGGGACCACCCCTATCGCCTTC. The V gene is TRBV11-2, the J gene TRBJ1-2; D is perhaps TRBD1 (6 bases). The germline V gene has CDR1 SGHAT and CDR2 FQNNGV. The CDR3 consists of 13 residues.

This rearrangement joins TRBV10-2 to TRBJ1-5, with 8 bases identical to TRBD1. The CDR3 has 16 residues. V gave up 3 bases and J gave up 0 bases; unmatched junction bases: 4. Germline V gene data show CDR1 as WSHSY and CDR2 as SAAADI. The CDR3 bases are TGCGCCAGCAGTGACCCCAGGGGGCATAGCAATCAGCCCCAGCATTTT. Encoded protein: CASSDPRGHSNQPQHF.

The rearrangement uses TRBV5-1 and TRBJ2-5, with 11 bases lining up with TRBD2. Germline V gene data show CDR1 as SGHRS and CDR2 as YFSETQ. V dropped 2 bases and J dropped 4; count of bases not matched to a gene: 4. This CDR3 has 15 residues. The CDR3 loop is CASSFSGRAAETQYF. CDR3 bases: TGCGCCAGCAGCTTTAGCGGGAGGGCCGCAGAGACCCAGTACTTC.

This chain connects TRBV12-3 or TRBV12-4 to TRBJ1-6; perhaps TRBD1 as D (6 bases). The V end was cut by 2 bases, the J end by 11 bases, with 7 bases between. There are 12 residues in the CDR3. In DNA, the CDR3 is TGTGCCAGCAGTTTACCAGGGGCACCCCTCCACTTT. Amino acids: CASSLPGAPLHF.

CDR3 loop: CASSPLVSRLTETQYF. In DNA, the CDR3 is TGTGCCAGCTCACCACTCGTATCGCGCCTAACGGAGACCCAGTACTTC. The rearrangement joins TRBV18 to TRBJ2-5; no clear D gene. Looked up from germline, CDR1 is KGHSH and CDR2 is LQKENI. The CDR3 is 16 residues long. Trimming took off 1 base at V and 5 bases at J, with 17 bases between the two ends.

The chain employs TRBV18 and TRBJ2-1; no definite D call. Trimming took off 0 bases at V and 3 bases at J, with 6 bases between the two ends. Germline V gene sequence: CDR1 KGHSH, CDR2 LQKENI. The CDR3 has 14 residues. The CDR3: CASSPPQVYNEQFF. The DNA of the CDR3 is TGTGCCAGCTCACCACCTCAGGTCTACAATGAGCAGTTCTTC.

The rearrangement links TRBV7-9 to TRBJ2-3; D might be TRBD2 (6 bases). CDR1 is SEHNR and CDR2 is FQNEAQ in the germline V gene (reference sequence). The V end lost 5 bases, the J end lost 1 base, and 22 bases lay between the germline ends. The CDR3 is 18 amino acids. CDR3 region: CASSARAGLGPRTDTQYF. The CDR3 region has the DNA TGTGCCAGCAGCGCTAGAGCGGGCCTGGGGCCTCGCACAGATACGCAGTATTTT.

This chain links TRBV7-6 with TRBJ2-1, with D tentatively TRBD1 (5 bases). V was shortened by 1 base and J by 1 base, with 8 bases between the two germline ends. Germline CDR1 is SGHVS and CDR2 is FNYEAQ. The CDR3 has 15 amino acids. CDR3: CASSLVGVSYNEQFF. For the CDR3, the DNA is TGTGCCAGCAGCTTAGTAGGGGTTTCCTACAATGAGCAGTTCTTC.

The V call is TRBV2, the J call TRBJ2-1; 10 bases map to TRBD2. The germline CDR1 and CDR2 sequences are SNHLY and FYNNEI. This CDR3 comprises 15 residues. V dropped 9 bases and J dropped 4; count of bases not matched to a gene: 9. CDR3 amino acids: CASRFSGGRYNEQFF. DNA of the CDR3: TGTGCCAGTCGATTTAGCGGGGGGAGGTACAATGAGCAGTTCTTC.

This chain joins TRBV30 and TRBJ1-2; D not resolved. This CDR3 has 16 residues. The germline V and J ends were trimmed by 1 base and 3 bases, with 18 bases remaining between them. Germline lookup yields CDR1 GTSNPN and CDR2 SVGIG (reference sequence). CDR3 region: CAWSARRLARDYGYTF. CDR3 DNA sequence: TGTGCCTGGAGTGCCCGAAGACTGGCGCGCGACTATGGCTACACCTTC.

The V gene is TRBV14, the J gene TRBJ2-1, with no clear D. CDR1 is SGHDN and CDR2 is FVKESK in the germline V gene. Trimming shortened V by 0 bases and J by 5 bases, and 11 bases separated the two germline ends. The CDR3 is 15 residues long. The CDR3 here is CASSQESTYDNEQFF. The CDR3, as DNA: TGTGCCAGCAGCCAAGAAAGTACTTATGACAATGAGCAGTTCTTC.

The chain has TRBV30 and TRBJ1-1; possibly TRBD1 for D (5 bases). Per germline, CDR1 GTSNPN and CDR2 SVGIG (reference sequence). This CDR3 contains 13 residues. Trimming removed 0 bases at V and 4 bases at J, with 9 bases between. CDR3 DNA: TGTGCCTGGAGTGTACAAGGGGCCACTGAAGCTTTCTTT. This codes for CAWSVQGATEAFF. Variable domain in full (rest from reference TRBV30 and TRBJ1-1): SQTIHQWPATLVQPVGSPLSLECTVEGTSNPNLYWYRQAAGRGLQLLFYSVGIGQISSEVPQNLSASRPQDRQFILSSKKLLLSDSGFYLCAWSVQGATEAFFGQGTRLTVV.

V and J are TRBV7-3 and TRBJ2-3; D possibly corresponds to TRBD2 (5 bases). CDR3 size: 13 residues. Deletions cut 2 bases from V and 6 bases from J, with 9 bases between. Germline CDR1 is SGHTA and CDR2 is FQGTGA. This chain's CDR3 is CASSLASSDTQYF. In DNA, the CDR3 is TGTGCCAGCAGCTTAGCTAGCTCGGATACGCAGTATTTT.

The chain employs TRBV18 and TRBJ2-7, with 8 bases aligning to TRBD2. The CDR3 extends over 14 amino acids. Trimming at V came to 2 bases and at J to 1 base, leaving 1 base not matched to a gene. Germline values: CDR1 KGHSH, CDR2 LQKENI. CDR3 bases: TGTGCCAGCTCACCAACTAGCGGATCCTACGAGCAGTACTTC. It yields the protein CASSPTSGSYEQYF. Full variable domain (outside the CDR3, taken from reference TRBV18 and TRBJ2-7): NAGVMQNPRHLVRRRGQEARLRCSPMKGHSHVYWYRQLPEEGLKFMVYLQKENIIDESGMPKERFSAEFPKEGPSILRIQQVVRGDSAAYFCASSPTSGSYEQYFGPGTRLTVT.

The chain carries TRBV19 and TRBJ1-2, with D perhaps matching TRBD1 (5 bases). This CDR3 contains 14 residues. V shed 7 bases and J shed 4 bases, with 16 bases lying between them. The germline V gene encodes CDR1 LNHDA and CDR2 SQIVND (reference sequence). CDR3 region: CASIPGRAFYGYTF. DNA of the CDR3: TGTGCCAGTATCCCGGGCAGGGCTTTCTATGGCTACACCTTC.

The chain recombines TRBV9 with TRBJ2-5; D possibly corresponds to TRBD2 (5 bases). Germline V lookup: CDR1 SGDLS, CDR2 YYNGEE. The CDR3 has 15 amino acids. Trimming took off 0 bases at V and 5 bases at J, with 14 bases between the two ends. CDR3 coding DNA: TGTGCCAGCAGCGTAGGCTTCGGAACGGGGGAGACCCAGTACTTC. Protein sequence: CASSVGFGTGETQYF.

The chain recombines TRBV30 with TRBJ1-5, with D uncertain. From germline, CDR1 is GTSNPN and CDR2 SVGIG (reference sequence). V was trimmed by 3 bases and J by 4 bases, leaving 13 bases between them. There are 14 residues in the CDR3. In nucleotides, the CDR3 is TGTGCCTGGAGCATCATGGGCGGGAATCAGCCCCAGCATTTT. As protein: CAWSIMGGNQPQHF.

The chain combines TRBV15 with TRBJ2-1; D perhaps matches TRBD2 (5 bases). This CDR3 contains 16 residues. Trimming left V 0 bases short and J 3 bases short, with 12 bases between. Germline V lookup: CDR1 LNHNV, CDR2 YYDKDF (reference sequence). CDR3 nucleotides: TGTGCCACCAGCAGAGATCTGGAGGCAGGCTACAATGAGCAGTTCTTC. Translated, it gives CATSRDLEAGYNEQFF.

V usage is TRBV12-3 or TRBV12-4 and J usage is TRBJ1-2, with D possibly being TRBD1 (5 bases). The CDR3 sequence is 13 residues long. V was shortened by 1 base and J by 4 bases, with 7 bases between the two germline ends. The CDR3 is CASSLDRFYGYTF. The CDR3 coding sequence is TGTGCCAGCAGTTTAGACAGGTTCTATGGCTACACCTTC.

The chain joins TRBV9 to TRBJ2-5; the match to TRBD2 covers 13 bases. J lost 2 bases, V lost 3 bases, and 13 bases had no gene match. Germline CDR1 reads SGDLS; CDR2 reads YYNGEE. The CDR3 contains 19 residues. Written as DNA, the CDR3 is TGTGCCAGCAGCGCCGGGCCACCACTAGCGGGAGGGCTGCAAGAGACCCAGTACTTC. It is translated as CASSAGPPLAGGLQETQYF.

This chain uses TRBV19 with TRBJ2-2, with 9 nucleotides matching TRBD2. From germline, CDR1 is LNHDA and CDR2 SQIVND (reference sequence). The CDR3 extends over 15 amino acids. V dropped 3 bases and J dropped 5; count of bases not matched to a gene: 4. The CDR3 DNA follows: TGTGCCAGTAGTATCTGGCTAGCGGGAACCGGGGAGCTGTTTTTT. Protein product: CASSIWLAGTGELFF.

The chain is built from TRBV18 and TRBJ2-5; D is possibly TRBD1 (5 bases). CDR3 length: 16 residues. CDR1 is KGHSH and CDR2 is LQKENI in the germline V gene. Trimming removed 4 bases at V and 1 base at J, with 16 bases between. The CDR3 nucleotides read TGTGCCAGCTCACTCCAGGGCGGTGGCGGCCAAGAGACCCAGTACTTC. Protein product: CASSLQGGGGQETQYF.

The chain couples TRBV2 to TRBJ2-7, with 11 bases fitting TRBD2. V shed 4 bases and J 1 base; nucleotides not matched to a gene: 6. The CDR3 contains 16 residues. Germline assignment: CDR1 SNHLY and CDR2 FYNNEI. CDR3 DNA sequence: TGTGCCAGCAGTGCGATAGGGACTAGCGGATCCTACGAGCAGTACTTC. Translated, it gives CASSAIGTSGSYEQYF.

CDR3 loop: CASRRGEGAQYF. The CDR3 DNA reads as TGTGCCAGCAGGCGCGGGGAAGGGGCGCAGTATTTT. The genes are TRBV12-3 or TRBV12-4 and TRBJ2-3; D possibly corresponds to TRBD2 (6 bases). The CDR3 extends over 12 amino acids. Trimming removed 6 bases from V and 10 bases from J, with 14 bases in between.